Following are 31 T cell receptor beta chains from one sample sequenced in a study of blood T cell repertoires in COVID-19. Measured with immunoSEQ multiplex PCR; TCRdb has only the in-frame clones, and not every one. The repertoire holds tens of thousands of clones, with roughly 84% as singletons. Sequencing used peripheral blood. Source of these receptors: a man between 45 and 60 years old with active COVID-19.

The V call is TRBV29-1, the J call TRBJ1-5; perhaps TRBD1 as D (6 bases). V lost 7 bases, J lost 5 bases, and 18 bases lay in between. This CDR3 spans 14 amino acids. CDR1 SQVTM and CDR2 ANQGSEA come from the germline V gene. CDR3 in DNA: TGCAGCGCCTCGGGACCGGGGGGCGATCAGCCCCAGCATTTT. It yields the protein CSASGPGGDQPQHF.

There are a few counts of this clone. The chain is built from TRBV5-6 and TRBJ1-3; no clear D gene. The V end was cut by 2 bases, the J end by 4 bases, with 10 bases between. The CDR3 runs to 14 residues. CDR1 is SGHDT, CDR2 YYEEEE, per germline. CDR3: CASSFPGLGNTIYF. The CDR3 DNA reads as TGTGCCAGCAGCTTTCCCGGGTTGGGAAACACCATATATTTT.

The J gene is TRBJ1-2, the V gene TRBV14; no clear D. Trimming left V 2 bases short and J 8 bases short, with 21 bases between. Looked up from germline, CDR1 is SGHDN and CDR2 is FVKESK. The CDR3 has 16 amino acids. In nucleotides, the CDR3 is TGTGCCAGCAGCCAACCTACTTCCGAGAAATCCCAAGGCTACACCTTC. This gives the protein CASSQPTSEKSQGYTF.

The genes are TRBV5-1 and TRBJ1-2; weak D call: TRBD1 (5 bases). The germline V gene has CDR1 SGHRS and CDR2 YFSETQ. CDR3 length: 13 residues. Trimming pared 3 bases from V and 5 bases from J, leaving 11 bases between. CDR3 sequence (DNA): TGCGCCAGCAGCTCAGGGTCTTCATATGGCTACACCTTC. This sequence encodes CASSSGSSYGYTF.

This chain links TRBV10-3 with TRBJ1-1, with 7 bases matching TRBD1. The CDR3 covers 13 residues. Per germline, CDR1 ENHRY and CDR2 SYGVKD. The V gene end was trimmed by 2 bases and the J gene end by 7 bases; junction bases not matched to a gene: 4. Here the CDR3 reads CAISENRDSEAFF. CDR3 bases: TGTGCCATCAGTGAGAACCGGGACAGTGAAGCTTTCTTT.

The rearrangement links TRBV6-2 or TRBV6-3 to TRBJ2-2, with a possible D match to TRBD2 (6 bases). Deletions cut 5 bases from V and 6 bases from J, with 10 bases between. This CDR3 has 13 residues. CDR1 is MNHEY and CDR2 is SVGEGT in the germline V gene. The CDR3 region has the DNA TGTGCCAGCAGTCCCACGGGGGCCGGGGAGCTGTTTTTT. Translating gives CASSPTGAGELFF.

This sequence joins TRBV4-2 and TRBJ1-1; the match to TRBD1 covers 7 bases. The CDR3 runs 12 residues. Unmatched junction bases numbered 2, after V lost 3 bases and J lost 7 bases. CDR1 LGHNA and CDR2 YNFKEQ come from the germline V gene. The CDR3 DNA reads TGTGCCAGCAGCCAGGGGGACAGTGAAGCTTTCTTT. Amino acid sequence: CASSQGDSEAFF.

This clone was observed a few times. CDR3: CASSKPGGSKNIQYF. CDR3 nucleotide sequence: TGTGCCAGTAGTAAGCCAGGGGGCAGCAAAAACATTCAGTACTTC. The rearrangement uses TRBV19 and TRBJ2-4, with TRBD1 matching 8 bases. The CDR3 is made up of 15 amino acids. V trimming: 4 bases; J trimming: 3 bases; junction bases outside the gene matches: 5. The V gene's germline CDR1 is LNHDA and CDR2 SQIVND (reference sequence).

The chain carries TRBV4-1 and TRBJ1-4, with a tentative D call TRBD1 (6 bases). The CDR3 is 15 residues long. CDR1 is MGHRA and CDR2 is YSYEKL in the germline V gene. V shed 0 bases and J shed 6 bases, with 11 bases lying between them. The CDR3 region has the DNA TGCGCCAGCAGCCAAGAAACCGGGACATATGAAAAACTGTTTTTT. This sequence encodes CASSQETGTYEKLFF.

The chain is built from TRBV19 and TRBJ2-5; 7 positions match TRBD2. The CDR3 consists of 16 residues. Trimming took 6 bases from V and 1 from J; bases not matched to a gene: 11. Germline CDR1 is LNHDA and CDR2 is SQIVND (reference sequence). CDR3 sequence: CASSLWASGSQETQYF. The CDR3, as DNA: TGTGCCAGTAGCCTCTGGGCTAGCGGATCCCAAGAGACCCAGTACTTC.

J is TRBJ2-5 and V is TRBV18; D is perhaps TRBD2 (7 bases). Germline V gives CDR1 KGHSH, CDR2 LQKENI. Trimming removed 0 bases at V and 5 bases at J, with 10 bases between. The CDR3 covers 14 residues. DNA of the CDR3: TGTGCCAGCTCACCACCCGGGGGGCTGGAGACCCAGTACTTC. Encoded protein: CASSPPGGLETQYF.

The chain couples TRBV10-3 to TRBJ1-1; TRBD1 agrees at 7 bases. With 6 bases clipped from V and 3 bases from J, the junction kept 4 bases outside the gene matches. CDR1 and CDR2 from the germline V gene are ENHRY and SYGVKD. The CDR3 contains 13 residues. The CDR3 DNA reads as TGTGCCATCAGAGGACAGGAAGACACTGAAGCTTTCTTT. This translates into CAIRGQEDTEAFF.

The V gene is TRBV4-1, the J gene TRBJ1-2; weak D call: TRBD1 (6 bases). The V end lost 0 bases, the J end lost 4 bases, and 15 bases lay between the germline ends. This CDR3 contains 16 residues. Germline values: CDR1 MGHRA, CDR2 YSYEKL. CDR3 sequence (DNA): TGCGCCAGCAGCCAAGAAGAACAGGGTTTTACCTATGGCTACACCTTC. Translating gives CASSQEEQGFTYGYTF.

This clone was picked up one time. This rearrangement joins TRBV19 to TRBJ2-7; 10 bases are a match to TRBD1. The germline CDR1 and CDR2 sequences are LNHDA and SQIVND (reference sequence). Losses at the gene ends were 6 bases for V and 5 bases for J; bases not matched to a gene: 4. CDR3 length: 13 residues. In DNA, the CDR3 is TGTGCCAGTAGCCGGGACAGGGGTAACGAGCAGTACTTC. Translation: CASSRDRGNEQYF. The full variable domain, with the rest looked up from reference TRBV19 and TRBJ2-7, is DGGITQSPKYLFRKEGQNVTLSCEQNLNHDAMYWYRQDPGQGLRLIYYSQIVNDFQKGDIAEGYSVSREKKESFPLTVTSAQKNPTAFYLCASSRDRGNEQYFGPGTRLTVT.

The chain has TRBV9 and TRBJ2-2, with a weak D call TRBD2 (6 bases). Germline V gene data show CDR1 as SGDLS and CDR2 as YYNGEE. Trimming stripped 2 bases from V and 5 bases from J, with 7 bases between. The length of the CDR3 is 13 residues. CDR3: CASSVGGTGELFF. The CDR3 bases are TGTGCCAGCAGCGTGGGGGGTACCGGGGAGCTGTTTTTT.

V is TRBV6-5 and J is TRBJ1-2; TRBD1 matches at 9 bases. J gave up 4 bases and V 6 bases, and 9 bases lay outside the gene matches. The CDR3 is made up of 15 amino acids. Germline lookup yields CDR1 MNHEY and CDR2 SVGAGI. The CDR3 coding sequence is TGTGCCAGCAGAAAACCGGGACAGGGTATCTATGGCTACACCTTC. Protein sequence: CASRKPGQGIYGYTF.

The count of this clone is one. This rearrangement joins TRBV28 to TRBJ2-3, with D unresolved. The CDR3 is made up of 14 amino acids. Per the germline V gene, CDR1 is MDHEN and CDR2 is SYDVKM. Between the trimmed V and J ends, which lost 7 bases and 3 bases, there was a span of 14 bases. The CDR3 loop reads CASIQAPGTDTQYF. The CDR3 DNA sequence: TGTGCCAGCATCCAAGCGCCTGGGACAGATACGCAGTATTTT. Filled out from reference TRBV28 and TRBJ2-3, the complete variable domain reads DVKVTQSSRYLVKRTGEKVFLECVQDMDHENMFWYRQDPGLGLRLIYFSYDVKMKEKGDIPEGYSVSREKKERFSLILESASTNQTSMYLCASIQAPGTDTQYFGPGTRLTVL.

The V and J genes are TRBV10-1 and TRBJ2-3; D might be TRBD2 (5 bases). Germline CDR1 and CDR2: WNHNN and SYGVQD (reference sequence). This CDR3 is built from 14 residues. V lost 6 bases and J lost 4, with 14 bases in between. DNA for the CDR3: TGCGCCAGCAGCCCTCCTAGCCGGCCAGATACGCAGTATTTT. Its translation is CASSPPSRPDTQYF.

This clone was observed a few times. The chain carries TRBV6-5 and TRBJ2-7, with D maybe TRBD2 (6 bases). CDR3 size: 12 residues. Per the germline V gene, CDR1 is MNHEY and CDR2 is SVGAGI. With 5 bases removed from V and 5 bases from J, the gap between germline ends came to 10 bases. This CDR3 is CASSPTSNEQYF. The CDR3 nucleotides read TGTGCCAGCAGTCCGACTAGTAACGAGCAGTACTTC.

This rearrangement joins TRBV6-2 or TRBV6-3 to TRBJ2-7, with D perhaps matching TRBD2 (7 bases). V dropped 6 bases and J dropped 7 bases, with 19 bases sitting between them. Germline V gene sequence: CDR1 MNHEY, CDR2 SVGEGT. This CDR3 has 14 residues. CDR3 coding DNA: TGTGCCAGCAGCCCCTCCTGGAGGGGGGGGGAGCAGTACTTC. Translated: CASSPSWRGGEQYF.

The chain combines TRBV7-6 with TRBJ1-2; D might be TRBD1 (5 bases). Germline lookup yields CDR1 SGHVS and CDR2 FNYEAQ. Trimming took off 5 bases at V and 7 bases at J, with 20 bases between the two ends. The CDR3 is made up of 15 amino acids. The CDR3 DNA is TGTGCCAGCAGCCCCTCGACAGCACCCGCGAGTGGCTACACCTTC. Its protein product is CASSPSTAPASGYTF. Full variable domain (outside the CDR3, taken from reference TRBV7-6 and TRBJ1-2): GAGVSQSPRYKVTKRGQDVALRCDPISGHVSLYWYRQALGQGPEFLTYFNYEAQQDKSGLPNDRFSAERPEGSISTLTIQRTEQRDSAMYRCASSPSTAPASGYTFGSGTRLTVV.

The chain uses TRBV6-2 or TRBV6-3 and TRBJ2-1; 7 bases are a match to TRBD1. CDR1 is MNHEY, CDR2 SVGEGT, per germline. The CDR3 loop spans 14 amino acids. V gave up 6 bases and J gave up 10 bases; unmatched junction bases: 12. The CDR3: CASSRTGESGEQFF. The CDR3 region has the DNA TGTGCCAGCAGCCGTACAGGGGAATCGGGGGAGCAGTTCTTC.

The chain employs TRBV5-1 and TRBJ2-1, with unresolved D. The CDR3 has 16 residues. Germline loops: CDR1 SGHRS, CDR2 YFSETQ. V was cut by 6 bases and J by 1 base, with 17 bases left in between. The CDR3 DNA sequence: TGCGCCAGCATGAGGATCCCGGGTGTGTCCTACAATGAGCAGTTCTTC. Its protein product is CASMRIPGVSYNEQFF.

The rearrangement joins TRBV19 to TRBJ2-7; 7 bases line up with TRBD1. This CDR3 is built from 14 residues. Germline V gene lookup returns CDR1 LNHDA and CDR2 SQIVND (reference sequence). V shed 5 bases, J shed 1 base, and the junction held 5 bases outside the gene matches. Here the CDR3 reads CASSQTGRSYEQYF. CDR3 bases: TGTGCCAGTAGTCAGACAGGGCGGTCCTACGAGCAGTACTTC.

This chain uses TRBV27 with TRBJ1-2; D is perhaps TRBD1 (6 bases). There are 13 residues in the CDR3. Germline V gives CDR1 MNHEY, CDR2 SMNVEV (reference sequence). The ends were cut back, 8 bases at V and 2 bases at J, with 12 bases in the middle. CDR3 in amino acids: CASGLQGNYGYTF. The DNA for the CDR3 is TGTGCCAGCGGCTTACAGGGCAACTATGGCTACACCTTC.

This chain uses TRBV4-3 with TRBJ2-2, with a tentative D call TRBD2 (5 bases). Germline CDR1 LGHNA, CDR2 YSLEER. Trimming cost V 1 base and J 5 bases, with 11 bases left between them. This CDR3 is 15 amino acids long. As DNA, the CDR3 is TGCGCCAGCAGCCAAGGAGGGTCCGGAACCGGGGAGCTGTTTTTT. Its protein product is CASSQGGSGTGELFF.

This chain links TRBV15 with TRBJ2-3, with unresolved D. Germline V gene data show CDR1 as LNHNV and CDR2 as YYDKDF (reference sequence). The V end was cut by 3 bases, the J end by 2 bases, with 12 bases between. This CDR3 contains 15 residues. CDR3 sequence (DNA): TGTGCCACCAGCAGCGGAGACTTTTCCACAGATACGCAGTATTTT. The encoded protein is CATSSGDFSTDTQYF. Using reference TRBV15 and TRBJ2-3 for the parts outside the CDR3, the full variable domain is DAMVIQNPRYQVTQFGKPVTLSCSQTLNHNVMYWYQQKSSQAPKLLFHYYDKDFNNEADTPDNFQSRRPNTSFCFLDIRSPGLGDTAMYLCATSSGDFSTDTQYFGPGTRLTVL.

The V call is TRBV10-3, the J call TRBJ2-1; 8 nucleotides match TRBD2. The CDR3 sequence is 12 residues long. In germline, CDR1 is ENHRY, CDR2 SYGVKD. Unmatched junction bases numbered 4, after V lost 10 bases and J lost 5 bases. The CDR3 reads CATGGGHNEQFF. CDR3 sequence (DNA): TGTGCCACCGGGGGGGGACACAATGAGCAGTTCTTC.

The rearrangement links TRBV2 to TRBJ2-2; D gene uncertain. V lost 8 bases and J 0 bases, leaving 10 bases between the germline ends. Germline V gene data show CDR1 as SNHLY and CDR2 as FYNNEI. The CDR3 spans 14 residues. The CDR3 coding sequence is TGTGCCAGCGGGCTGTACTCGAACACCGGGGAGCTGTTTTTT. Amino acids: CASGLYSNTGELFF. Full variable domain (remainder filled in from reference TRBV2 and TRBJ2-2): EPEVTQTPSHQVTQMGQEVILRCVPISNHLYFYWYRQILGQKVEFLVSFYNNEISEKSEIFDDQFSVERPDGSNFTLKIRSTKLEDSAMYFCASGLYSNTGELFFGEGSRLTVL.

This clone has only a few counts. The rearrangement uses TRBV5-4 and TRBJ2-7; TRBD2 might be the D (5 bases). The length of the CDR3 is 15 residues. Trimming cost V 2 bases and J 3 bases, with 15 bases left between them. Germline CDR1 SGHNT, CDR2 YYREEE (reference sequence). The CDR3 region has the DNA TGTGCCAGCAGCTTTCGTGCGGGCTCCGGCTACGAGCAGTACTTC. Amino acids: CASSFRAGSGYEQYF.

The chain employs TRBV2 and TRBJ2-2, with D possibly being TRBD1 (6 bases). V was pared by 9 bases and J by 5 bases, with 13 bases between. The CDR3 extends over 13 amino acids. The germline V gene has CDR1 SNHLY and CDR2 FYNNEI. CDR3: CARTTGTTGELFF. CDR3 sequence (DNA): TGTGCCAGGACGACAGGAACAACCGGGGAGCTGTTTTTT.